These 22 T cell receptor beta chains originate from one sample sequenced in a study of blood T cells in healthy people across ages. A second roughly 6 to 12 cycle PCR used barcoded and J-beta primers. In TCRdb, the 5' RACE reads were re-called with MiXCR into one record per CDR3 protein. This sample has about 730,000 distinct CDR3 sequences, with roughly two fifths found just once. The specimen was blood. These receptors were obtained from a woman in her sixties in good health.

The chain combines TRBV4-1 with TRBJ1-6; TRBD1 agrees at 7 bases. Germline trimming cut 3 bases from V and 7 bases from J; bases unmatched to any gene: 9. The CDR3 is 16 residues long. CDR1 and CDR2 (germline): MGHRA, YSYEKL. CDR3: CASSHPSGQSNSPLHF. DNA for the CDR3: TGCGCCAGCAGCCACCCCTCGGGACAGTCAAATTCACCCCTCCACTTT.

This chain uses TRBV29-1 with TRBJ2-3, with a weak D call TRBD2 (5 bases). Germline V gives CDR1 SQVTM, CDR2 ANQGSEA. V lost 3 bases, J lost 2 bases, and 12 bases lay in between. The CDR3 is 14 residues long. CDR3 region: CSVERSGATDTQYF. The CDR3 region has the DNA TGCAGCGTTGAGAGGAGCGGAGCCACAGATACGCAGTATTTT.

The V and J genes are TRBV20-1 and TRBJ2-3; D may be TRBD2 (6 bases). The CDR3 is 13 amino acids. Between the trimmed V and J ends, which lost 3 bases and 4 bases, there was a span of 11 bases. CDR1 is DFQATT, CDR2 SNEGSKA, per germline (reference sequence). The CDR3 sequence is CSARVGTSDTQYF. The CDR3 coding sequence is TGCAGTGCTAGGGTAGGGACTTCAGATACGCAGTATTTT.

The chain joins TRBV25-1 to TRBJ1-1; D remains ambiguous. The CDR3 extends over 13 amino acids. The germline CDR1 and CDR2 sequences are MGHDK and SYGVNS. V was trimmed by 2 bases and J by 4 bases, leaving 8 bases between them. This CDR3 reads CASSERVVTEAFF. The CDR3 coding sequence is TGTGCCAGCAGTGAAAGGGTAGTCACTGAAGCTTTCTTT. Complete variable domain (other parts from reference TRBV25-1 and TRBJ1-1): EADIYQTPRYLVIGTGKKITLECSQTMGHDKMYWYQQDPGMELHLIHYSYGVNSTEKGDLSSESTVSRIRTEHFPLTLESARPSHTSQYLCASSERVVTEAFFGQGTRLTVV.

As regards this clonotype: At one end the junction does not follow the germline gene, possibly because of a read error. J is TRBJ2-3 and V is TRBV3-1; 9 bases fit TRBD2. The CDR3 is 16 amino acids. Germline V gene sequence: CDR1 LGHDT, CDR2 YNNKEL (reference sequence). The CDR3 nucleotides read TGCGCCAGCAGCCAGCTAGCGGGGTCTGGGACGGATACGCAGTATTTT. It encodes CASSQLAGSGTDTQYF.

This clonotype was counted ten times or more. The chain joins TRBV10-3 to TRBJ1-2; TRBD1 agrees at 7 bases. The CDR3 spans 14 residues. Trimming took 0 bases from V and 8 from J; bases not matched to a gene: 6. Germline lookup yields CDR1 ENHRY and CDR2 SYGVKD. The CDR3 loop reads CAISESQGGGGYTF. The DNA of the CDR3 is TGTGCCATCAGTGAGTCTCAGGGGGGTGGCGGCTACACCTTC.

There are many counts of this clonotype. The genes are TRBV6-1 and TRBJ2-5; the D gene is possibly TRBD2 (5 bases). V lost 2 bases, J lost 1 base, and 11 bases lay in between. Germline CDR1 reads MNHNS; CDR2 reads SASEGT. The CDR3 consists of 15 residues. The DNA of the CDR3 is TGTGCCAGCAGTGAACGGACCCGGGGCCAAGAGACCCAGTACTTC. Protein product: CASSERTRGQETQYF.

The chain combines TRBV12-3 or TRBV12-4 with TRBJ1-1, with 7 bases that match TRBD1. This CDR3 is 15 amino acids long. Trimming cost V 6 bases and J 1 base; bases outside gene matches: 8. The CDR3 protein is CASSPQGVGNTEAFF. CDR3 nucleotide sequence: TGTGCCAGCAGCCCTCAGGGGGTAGGGAACACTGAAGCTTTCTTT.

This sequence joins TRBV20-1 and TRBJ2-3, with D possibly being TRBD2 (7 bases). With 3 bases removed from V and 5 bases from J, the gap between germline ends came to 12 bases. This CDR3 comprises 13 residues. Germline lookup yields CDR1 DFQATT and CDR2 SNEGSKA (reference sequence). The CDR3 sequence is CSASRGAEDTQYF. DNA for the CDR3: TGCAGTGCTAGTCGGGGGGCAGAAGATACGCAGTATTTT.

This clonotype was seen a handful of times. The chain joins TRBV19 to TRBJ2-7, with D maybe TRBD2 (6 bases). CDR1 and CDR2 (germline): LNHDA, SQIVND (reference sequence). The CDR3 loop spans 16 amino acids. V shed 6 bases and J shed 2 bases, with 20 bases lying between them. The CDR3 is CASSKRAGGDAYEQYF. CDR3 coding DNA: TGTGCCAGTAGCAAGCGCGCCGGGGGAGATGCCTACGAGCAGTACTTC.

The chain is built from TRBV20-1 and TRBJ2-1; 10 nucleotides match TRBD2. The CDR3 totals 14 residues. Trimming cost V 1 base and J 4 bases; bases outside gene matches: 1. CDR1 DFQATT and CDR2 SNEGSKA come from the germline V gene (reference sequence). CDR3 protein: CSARALAGYNEQFF. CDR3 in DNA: TGCAGTGCTAGAGCACTAGCGGGGTACAATGAGCAGTTCTTC.

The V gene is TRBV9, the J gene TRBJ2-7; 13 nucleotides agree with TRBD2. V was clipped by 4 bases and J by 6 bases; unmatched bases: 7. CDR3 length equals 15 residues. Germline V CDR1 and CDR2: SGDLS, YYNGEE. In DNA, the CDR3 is TGTGCCAGCAGCCCGGGGACTAGCGGGGTTCCCGAGCAGTACTTC. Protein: CASSPGTSGVPEQYF.

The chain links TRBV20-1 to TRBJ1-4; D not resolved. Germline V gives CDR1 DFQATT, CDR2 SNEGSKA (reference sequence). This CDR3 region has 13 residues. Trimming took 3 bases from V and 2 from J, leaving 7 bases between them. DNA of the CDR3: TGCAGTGCTAGGGGTAGGACTAATGAAAAACTGTTTTTT. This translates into CSARGRTNEKLFF.

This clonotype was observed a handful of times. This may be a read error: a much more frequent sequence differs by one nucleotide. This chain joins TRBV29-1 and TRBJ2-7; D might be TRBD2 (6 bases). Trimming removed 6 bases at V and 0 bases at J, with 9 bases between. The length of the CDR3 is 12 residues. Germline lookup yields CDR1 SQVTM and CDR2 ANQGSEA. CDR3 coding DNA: TGCAGCGTCCGAGCGGGCTCCTACGAGCAGTACTTC. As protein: CSVRAGSYEQYF.

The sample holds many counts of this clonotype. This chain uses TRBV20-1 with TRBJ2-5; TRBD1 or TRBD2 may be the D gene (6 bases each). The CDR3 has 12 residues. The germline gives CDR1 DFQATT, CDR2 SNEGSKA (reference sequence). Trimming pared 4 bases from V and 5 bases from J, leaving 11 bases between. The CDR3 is CSAKGGGETQYF. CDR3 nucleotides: TGCAGTGCTAAGGGGGGCGGGGAGACCCAGTACTTC.

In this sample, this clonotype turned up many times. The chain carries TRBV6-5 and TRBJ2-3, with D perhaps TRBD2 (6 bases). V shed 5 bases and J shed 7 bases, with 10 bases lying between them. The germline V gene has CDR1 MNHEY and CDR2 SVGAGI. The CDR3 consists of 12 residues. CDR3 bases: TGTGCCAGCAGTATTAGCGGACATACGCAGTATTTT. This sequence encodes CASSISGHTQYF.

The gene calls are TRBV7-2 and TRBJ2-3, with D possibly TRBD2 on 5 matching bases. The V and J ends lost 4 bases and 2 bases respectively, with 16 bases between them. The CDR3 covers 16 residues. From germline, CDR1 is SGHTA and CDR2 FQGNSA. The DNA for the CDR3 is TGTGCCAGCAGCTCCAAGGACTCGAAAATCACAGATACGCAGTATTTT. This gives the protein CASSSKDSKITDTQYF.

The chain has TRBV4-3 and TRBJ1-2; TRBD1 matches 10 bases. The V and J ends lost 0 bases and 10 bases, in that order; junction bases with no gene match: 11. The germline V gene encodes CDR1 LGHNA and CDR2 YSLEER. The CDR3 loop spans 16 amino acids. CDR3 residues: CASSQDMPGQGLVYTF. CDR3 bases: TGCGCCAGCAGCCAAGATATGCCGGGACAGGGGTTAGTCTACACCTTC.

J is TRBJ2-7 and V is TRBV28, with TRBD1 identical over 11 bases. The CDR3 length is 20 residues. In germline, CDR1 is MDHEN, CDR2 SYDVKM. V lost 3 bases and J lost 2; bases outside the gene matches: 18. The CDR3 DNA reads TGTGCCAGCAGTTTCGGGAGGTGGACAGGGGGCGACGGGAGGACCTACGAGCAGTACTTC. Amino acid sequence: CASSFGRWTGGDGRTYEQYF.

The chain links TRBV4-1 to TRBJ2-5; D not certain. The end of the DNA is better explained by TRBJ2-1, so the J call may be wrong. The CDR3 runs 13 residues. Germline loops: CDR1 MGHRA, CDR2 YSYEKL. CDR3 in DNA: TGCGCCAGCAGCGTCGTGGTTCAAGAGACCCAGTTCTTC. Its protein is CASSVVVQETQFF.

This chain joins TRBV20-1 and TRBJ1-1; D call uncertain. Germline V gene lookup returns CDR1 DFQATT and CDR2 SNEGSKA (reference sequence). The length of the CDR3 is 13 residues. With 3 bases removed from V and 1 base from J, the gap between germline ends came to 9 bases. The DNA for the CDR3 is TGCAGTGCTAGCAGGAGACGGAACACTGAAGCTTTCTTT. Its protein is CSASRRRNTEAFF.

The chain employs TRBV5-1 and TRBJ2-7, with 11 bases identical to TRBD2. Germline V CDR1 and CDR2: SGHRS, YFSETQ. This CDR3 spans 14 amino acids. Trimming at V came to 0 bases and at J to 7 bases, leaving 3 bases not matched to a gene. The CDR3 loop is CASSLETSGSEQYF. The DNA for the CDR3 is TGCGCCAGCAGCTTGGAAACTAGCGGGAGTGAGCAGTACTTC.